This entry features one T cell receptor (beta chain) sequence. This sample was included in a study of blood T cell repertoires in COVID-19. Clones were read by immunoSEQ multiplex PCR, and TCRdb kept only the in-frame ones, dropping some. The repertoire includes some 340,000 clones, about four fifths of them detected once, and just under 3% sits in the top ten. This CDR3 is built from 15 residues. Unmatched junction bases numbered 6, after V lost 0 bases and J lost 8 bases. Germline values: CDR1 LGHNA, CDR2 YSLEER. This rearrangement joins TRBV4-3 to TRBJ2-3; TRBD2 aligns across 9 bases. This receptor was identified in a man aged 25 to 40 with active or convalescent COVID-19. The sample taken for sequencing was peripheral blood. This chain's CDR3 is CASSQDRGGAPTQYF. The DNA for the CDR3 is TGCGCCAGCAGCCAAGACCGCGGGGGGGCCCCTACGCAGTATTTT.